These 2 T cell receptor beta chains originate from one sample sequenced in a study of shared clonotypes between healthy human individuals. As defined, naive CD8 cells were CD45RO-negative and positively selected for CCR7, with terminally differentiated effector memory CD45RA+ cells excluded. Libraries were prepared by immunoSEQ multiplex PCR; TCRdb keeps only in-frame clonotypes and omits some of them. The profile shows over 2 million clones, around 96% of them singletons. Material: naive CD8+ T cells sorted from blood. The origin of the receptors is a man between 18 and 35 years old in good health.

This clone has a single count. V usage is TRBV4-1 and J usage is TRBJ2-5, with 10 positions matching TRBD2. The V and J ends lost 1 base and 8 bases, in that order; junction bases with no gene match: 10. The CDR3 is 16 residues long. Germline CDR1 is MGHRA and CDR2 is YSYEKL. The CDR3 region has the DNA TGCGCCAGCAGCCAAGTGTCTAGCGGGAGTGGATCTACCCAGTACTTC. Protein product: CASSQVSSGSGSTQYF.

The rearrangement links TRBV7-9 to TRBJ1-1; D is uncertain. Trimming pared 5 bases from V and 4 bases from J, leaving 14 bases between. The CDR3 sequence is 14 residues long. Germline V gene data show CDR1 as SEHNR and CDR2 as FQNEAQ (reference sequence). CDR3 nucleotides: TGTGCCAGCAGCCCCGGGGAGGGAGGCACTGAAGCTTTCTTT. Translated, it gives CASSPGEGGTEAFF.